The 2 T cell receptor beta chains listed next were all sequenced from one sample in a study of preoperative IRX-2 immunotherapy in early breast cancer. Libraries were prepared by immunoSEQ multiplex PCR; TCRdb keeps only in-frame clonotypes and omits some of them. This table has about 23,000 clones, about 95% appearing once. Treatment described: preoperative locoregional IRX-2 cytokine immunotherapy. The sample consisted of tumor tissue, taken after IRX-2 immunotherapy. The receptors originated from a human donor with breast cancer.

The chain uses TRBV4-1 and TRBJ2-1, with 11 positions matching TRBD2. The ends lost 1 base at V and 5 bases at J; junction bases unmatched: 10. The germline V gene has CDR1 MGHRA and CDR2 YSYEKL. This CDR3 has 18 residues. The CDR3 is CASSQGGSGRAVHNEQFF. DNA for the CDR3: TGCGCCAGCAGCCAAGGAGGTAGCGGGAGGGCCGTGCACAATGAGCAGTTCTTC.

This sequence joins TRBV2 and TRBJ2-1; 13 nucleotides align to TRBD2. CDR3 length equals 15 residues. The germline V gene encodes CDR1 SNHLY and CDR2 FYNNEI. V shed 6 bases, J shed 7 bases, and the junction held 6 bases outside the gene matches. For the CDR3, the DNA is TGTGCCAGCAGAGATGGACTAGCGGGAGTGAATGAGCAGTTCTTC. It codes for CASRDGLAGVNEQFF.